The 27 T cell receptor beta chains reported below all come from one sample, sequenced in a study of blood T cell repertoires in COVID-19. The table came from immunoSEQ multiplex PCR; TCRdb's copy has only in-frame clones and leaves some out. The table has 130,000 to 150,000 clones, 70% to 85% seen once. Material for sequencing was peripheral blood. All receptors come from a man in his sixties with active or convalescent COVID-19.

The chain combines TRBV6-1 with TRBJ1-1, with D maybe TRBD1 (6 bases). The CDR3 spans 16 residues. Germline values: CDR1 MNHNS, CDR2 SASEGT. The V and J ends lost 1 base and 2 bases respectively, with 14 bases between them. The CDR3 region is CASSEGAHRVNTEAFF. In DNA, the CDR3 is TGTGCCAGCAGTGAAGGGGCCCACAGGGTTAACACTGAAGCTTTCTTT.

CDR3 nucleotide sequence: TGTGCCAGCAGTCGAACGACAGACAACTATGGCTACACCTTC. Its translation is CASSRTTDNYGYTF. V and J are TRBV2 and TRBJ1-2; perhaps TRBD1 as D (5 bases). The ends were cut back, 5 bases at V and 2 bases at J, with 12 bases in the middle. The CDR3 has 14 amino acids. The germline gives CDR1 SNHLY, CDR2 FYNNEI.

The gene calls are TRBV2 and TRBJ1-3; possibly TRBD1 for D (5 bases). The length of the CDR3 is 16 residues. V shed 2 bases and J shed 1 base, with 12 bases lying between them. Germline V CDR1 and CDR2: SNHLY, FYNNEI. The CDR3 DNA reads TGTGCCAGCAGTGAACGGGGGTACTCATCTGGAAACACCATATATTTT. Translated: CASSERGYSSGNTIYF.

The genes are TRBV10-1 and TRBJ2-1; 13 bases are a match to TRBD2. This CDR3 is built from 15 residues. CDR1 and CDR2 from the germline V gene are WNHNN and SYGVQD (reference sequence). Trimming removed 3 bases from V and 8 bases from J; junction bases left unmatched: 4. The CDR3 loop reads CASSDGLAGAHEQFF. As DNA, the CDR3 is TGCGCCAGCAGTGACGGACTAGCGGGAGCACATGAGCAGTTCTTC.

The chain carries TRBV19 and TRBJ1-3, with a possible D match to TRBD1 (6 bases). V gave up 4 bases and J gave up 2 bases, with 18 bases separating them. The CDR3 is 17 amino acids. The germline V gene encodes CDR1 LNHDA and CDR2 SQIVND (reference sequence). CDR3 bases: TGTGCCAGTAGTACAGCACAGGGAGGGTCCCCTGGAAACACCATATATTTT. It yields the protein CASSTAQGGSPGNTIYF.

CDR3 coding DNA: TGTGCCAGTAGAGGGGAGGGCGTGGCCTATGGCTACACCTTC. It yields the protein CASRGEGVAYGYTF. The chain joins TRBV19 to TRBJ1-2; possibly TRBD1 for D (5 bases). V lost 6 bases to trimming and J lost 4 bases, with 15 bases between them. Germline CDR1 reads LNHDA; CDR2 reads SQIVND (reference sequence). The CDR3 covers 14 residues.

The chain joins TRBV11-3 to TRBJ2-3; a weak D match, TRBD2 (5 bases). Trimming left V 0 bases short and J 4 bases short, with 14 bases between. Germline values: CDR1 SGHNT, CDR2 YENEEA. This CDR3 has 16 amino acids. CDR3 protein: CASSLDAGGFADTQYF. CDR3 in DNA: TGTGCCAGCAGCTTAGACGCAGGAGGTTTCGCAGATACGCAGTATTTT.

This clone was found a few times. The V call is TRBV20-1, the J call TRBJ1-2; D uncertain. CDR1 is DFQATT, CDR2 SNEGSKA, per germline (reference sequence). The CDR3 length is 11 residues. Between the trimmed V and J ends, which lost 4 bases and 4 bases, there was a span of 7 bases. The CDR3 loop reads CSATGTYGYTF. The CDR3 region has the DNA TGCAGTGCTACAGGAACCTATGGCTACACCTTC.

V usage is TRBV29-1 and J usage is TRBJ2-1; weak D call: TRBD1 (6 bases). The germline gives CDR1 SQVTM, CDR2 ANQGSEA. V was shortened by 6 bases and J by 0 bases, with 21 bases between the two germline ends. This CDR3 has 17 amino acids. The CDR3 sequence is CSVMKGDLASSYNEQFF. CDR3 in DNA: TGCAGCGTGATGAAGGGGGACCTCGCGAGCTCCTACAATGAGCAGTTCTTC.

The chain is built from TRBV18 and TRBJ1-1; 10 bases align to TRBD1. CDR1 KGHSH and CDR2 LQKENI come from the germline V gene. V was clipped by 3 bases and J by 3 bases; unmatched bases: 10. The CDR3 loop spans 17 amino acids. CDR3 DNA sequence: TGTGCCAGCTCACCTTTCGGGACAGGGGTCCAATACACTGAAGCTTTCTTT. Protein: CASSPFGTGVQYTEAFF.

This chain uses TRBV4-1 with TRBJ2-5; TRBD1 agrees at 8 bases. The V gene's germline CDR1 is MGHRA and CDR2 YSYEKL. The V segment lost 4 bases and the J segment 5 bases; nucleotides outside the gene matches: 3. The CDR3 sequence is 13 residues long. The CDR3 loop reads CASSRTGLETQYF. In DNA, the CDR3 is TGCGCCAGCAGCCGGACAGGGTTGGAGACCCAGTACTTC.

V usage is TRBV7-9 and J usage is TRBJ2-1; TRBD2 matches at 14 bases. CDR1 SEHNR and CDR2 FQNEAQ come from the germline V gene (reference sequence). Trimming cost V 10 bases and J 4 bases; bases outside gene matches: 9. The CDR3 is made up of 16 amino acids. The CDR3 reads CATPGLAGVAYNEQFF. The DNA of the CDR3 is TGTGCCACCCCGGGACTAGCGGGAGTTGCTTACAATGAGCAGTTCTTC.

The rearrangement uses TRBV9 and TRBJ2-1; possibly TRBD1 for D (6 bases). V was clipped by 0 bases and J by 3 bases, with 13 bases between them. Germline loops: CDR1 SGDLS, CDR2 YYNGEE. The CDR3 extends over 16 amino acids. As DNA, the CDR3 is TGTGCCAGCAGCGTAGTCAAGACGGGACACTACAATGAGCAGTTCTTC. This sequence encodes CASSVVKTGHYNEQFF.

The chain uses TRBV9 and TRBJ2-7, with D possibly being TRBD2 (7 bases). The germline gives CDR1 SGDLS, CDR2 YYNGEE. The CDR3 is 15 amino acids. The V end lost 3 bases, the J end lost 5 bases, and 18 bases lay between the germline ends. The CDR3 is CASSAFAGAADEQYF. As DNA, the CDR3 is TGTGCCAGCAGCGCCTTCGCGGGGGCCGCCGACGAGCAGTACTTC.

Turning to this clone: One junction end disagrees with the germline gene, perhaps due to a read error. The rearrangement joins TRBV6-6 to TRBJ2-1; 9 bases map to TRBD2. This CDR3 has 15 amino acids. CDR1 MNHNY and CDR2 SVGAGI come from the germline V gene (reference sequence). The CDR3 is CASSYFSGGTPHVVF. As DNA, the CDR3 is TGTGCCAGCAGTTACTTTAGCGGGGGAACTCCCCATGTTGTCTTC.

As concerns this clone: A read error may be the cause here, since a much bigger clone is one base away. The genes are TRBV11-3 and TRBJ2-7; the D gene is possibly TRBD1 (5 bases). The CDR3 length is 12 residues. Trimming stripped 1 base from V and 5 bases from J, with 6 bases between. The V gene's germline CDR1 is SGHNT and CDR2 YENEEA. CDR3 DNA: TGTGCCAGCAGCTTAGGGGGCCACGAGCAGTACTTC. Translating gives CASSLGGHEQYF. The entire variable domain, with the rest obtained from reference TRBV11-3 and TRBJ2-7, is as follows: EAGVVQSPRYKIIEKKQPVAFWCNPISGHNTLYWYLQNLGQGPELLIRYENEEAVDDSQLPKDRFSAERLKGVDSTLKIQPAELGDSAVYLCASSLGGHEQYFGPGTRLTVT.

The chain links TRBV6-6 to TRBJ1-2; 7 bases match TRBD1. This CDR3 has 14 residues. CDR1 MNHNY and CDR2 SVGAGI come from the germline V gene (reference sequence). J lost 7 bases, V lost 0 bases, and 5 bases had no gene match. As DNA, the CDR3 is TGTGCCAGCAGTTACTCATTCGACAGGGCTGGCTACACCTTC. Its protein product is CASSYSFDRAGYTF.

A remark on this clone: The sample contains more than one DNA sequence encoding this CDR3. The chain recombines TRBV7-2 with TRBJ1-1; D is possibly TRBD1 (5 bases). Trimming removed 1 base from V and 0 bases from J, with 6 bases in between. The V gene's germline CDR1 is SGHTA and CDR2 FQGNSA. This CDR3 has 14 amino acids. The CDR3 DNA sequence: TGTGCCAGCAGCTTAGGACAGTTGAACACTGAAGCTTTCTTT. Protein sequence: CASSLGQLNTEAFF.

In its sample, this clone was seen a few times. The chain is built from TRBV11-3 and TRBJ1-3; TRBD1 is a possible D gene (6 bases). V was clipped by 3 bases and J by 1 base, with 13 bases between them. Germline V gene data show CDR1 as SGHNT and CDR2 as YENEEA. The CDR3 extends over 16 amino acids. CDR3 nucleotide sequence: TGTGCCAGCAGCTTTCCCAGGGGCGTTTCTGGAAACACCATATATTTT. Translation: CASSFPRGVSGNTIYF. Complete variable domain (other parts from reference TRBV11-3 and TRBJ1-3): EAGVVQSPRYKIIEKKQPVAFWCNPISGHNTLYWYLQNLGQGPELLIRYENEEAVDDSQLPKDRFSAERLKGVDSTLKIQPAELGDSAVYLCASSFPRGVSGNTIYFGEGSWLTVV.

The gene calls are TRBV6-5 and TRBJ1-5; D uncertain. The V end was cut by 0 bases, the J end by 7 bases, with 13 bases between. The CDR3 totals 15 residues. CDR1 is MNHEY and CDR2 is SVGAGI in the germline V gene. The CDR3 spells CASSYSNGPGQPQHF. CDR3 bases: TGTGCCAGCAGTTACTCCAACGGGCCGGGACAGCCCCAGCATTTT.

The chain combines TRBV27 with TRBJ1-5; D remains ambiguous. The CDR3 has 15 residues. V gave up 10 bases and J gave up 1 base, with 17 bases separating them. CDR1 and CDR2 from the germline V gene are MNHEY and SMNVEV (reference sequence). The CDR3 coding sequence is TGTGCCACCCGCAATGGAGGTTGGAGCAATCAGCCCCAGCATTTT. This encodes CATRNGGWSNQPQHF.

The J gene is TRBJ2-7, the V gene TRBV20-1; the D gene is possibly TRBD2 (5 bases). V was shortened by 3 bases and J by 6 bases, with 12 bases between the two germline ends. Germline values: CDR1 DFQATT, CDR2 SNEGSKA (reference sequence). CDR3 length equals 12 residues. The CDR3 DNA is TGCAGTGCTAGTCGTCGAGGGAGCGAGCAGTACGTC. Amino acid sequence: CSASRRGSEQYV.

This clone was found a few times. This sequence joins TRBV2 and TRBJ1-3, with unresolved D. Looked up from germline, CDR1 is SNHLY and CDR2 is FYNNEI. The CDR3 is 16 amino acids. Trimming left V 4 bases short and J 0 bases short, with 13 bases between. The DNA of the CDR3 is TGTGCCAGCAGTGGAATCCGTCTAAGCTCTGGAAACACCATATATTTT. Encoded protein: CASSGIRLSSGNTIYF.

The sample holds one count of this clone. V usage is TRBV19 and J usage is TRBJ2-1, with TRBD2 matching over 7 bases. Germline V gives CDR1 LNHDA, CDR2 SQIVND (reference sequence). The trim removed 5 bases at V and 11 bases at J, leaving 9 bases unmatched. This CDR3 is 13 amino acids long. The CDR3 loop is CASSPLGGSQQFF. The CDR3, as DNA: TGTGCCAGTAGTCCCCTCGGGGGGTCCCAGCAGTTCTTC.

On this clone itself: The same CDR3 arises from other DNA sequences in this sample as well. CDR3 sequence: CASSERQASNQPQHF. As DNA, the CDR3 is TGTGCCAGCAGTGAACGTCAGGCTAGCAATCAGCCCCAGCATTTT. The gene calls are TRBV2 and TRBJ1-5; D gene uncertain. Trimming pared 2 bases from V and 0 bases from J, leaving 8 bases between. CDR3 length: 15 amino acids. Germline CDR1 is SNHLY and CDR2 is FYNNEI.

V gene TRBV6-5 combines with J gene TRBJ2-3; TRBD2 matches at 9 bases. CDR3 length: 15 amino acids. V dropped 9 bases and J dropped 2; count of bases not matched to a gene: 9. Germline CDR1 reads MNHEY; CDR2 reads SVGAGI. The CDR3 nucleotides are TGTGCCAGTCGAAGGCTAGCGGGACTCACAGATACGCAGTATTTT. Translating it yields CASRRLAGLTDTQYF.

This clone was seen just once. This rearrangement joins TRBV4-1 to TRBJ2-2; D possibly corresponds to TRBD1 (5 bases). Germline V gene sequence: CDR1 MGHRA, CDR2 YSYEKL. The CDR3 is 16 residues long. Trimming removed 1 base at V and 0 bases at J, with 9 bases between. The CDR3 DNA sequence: TGCGCCAGCAGCCAAGCAGGGCGAGCGAACACCGGGGAGCTGTTTTTT. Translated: CASSQAGRANTGELFF.